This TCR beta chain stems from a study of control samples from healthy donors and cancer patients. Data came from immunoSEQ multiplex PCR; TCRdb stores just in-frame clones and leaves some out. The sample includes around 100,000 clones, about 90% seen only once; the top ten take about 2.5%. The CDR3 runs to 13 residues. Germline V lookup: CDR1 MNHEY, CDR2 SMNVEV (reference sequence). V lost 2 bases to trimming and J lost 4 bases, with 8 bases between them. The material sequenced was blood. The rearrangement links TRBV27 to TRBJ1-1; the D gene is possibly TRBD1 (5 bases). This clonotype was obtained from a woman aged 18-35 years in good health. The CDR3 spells CASSLRGTTEAFF. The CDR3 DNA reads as TGTGCCAGCAGTTTACGGGGGACCACTGAAGCTTTCTTT.